Each of the 14 T cell receptor beta chains below was sequenced from the same sample in a study of blood T cell repertoires in COVID-19. Sequencing used immunoSEQ multiplex PCR; TCRdb keeps in-frame clones, though not all of them. The top ten hold roughly 0.73% of the sample, which has fewer than 100,000 clones, approximately 92% seen once. The sequencing input was peripheral blood. The receptor source for this set is a woman aged 80 or over with acute or convalescent COVID-19.

The DNA of the CDR3 is TGCAGCGTTGAGAGCTCCTACAATGAGCAGTTCTTC. Residues: CSVESSYNEQFF. The gene calls are TRBV29-1 and TRBJ2-1; D gene ambiguous. V shed 3 bases and J shed 0 bases, with 3 bases lying between them. CDR1 is SQVTM and CDR2 is ANQGSEA in the germline V gene. The CDR3 is made up of 12 amino acids.

The V call is TRBV7-9, the J call TRBJ2-6; 12 bases map to TRBD2. Germline V gene sequence: CDR1 SEHNR, CDR2 FQNEAQ (reference sequence). This CDR3 has 17 residues. Trimming cost V 5 bases and J 4 bases; bases outside gene matches: 6. The CDR3 region has the DNA TGTGCCAGCAGCGCCGGGACTAGCGGGCGGGGGGCCAACGTCCTGACTTTC. It is translated as CASSAGTSGRGANVLTF.

The chain is built from TRBV28 and TRBJ1-2, with 9 bases identical to TRBD1. Trimming took 6 bases from V and 4 from J; bases not matched to a gene: 12. This CDR3 has 16 residues. The germline V gene has CDR1 MDHEN and CDR2 SYDVKM. This CDR3 reads CASRTGGGQGVYGYTF. CDR3 DNA: TGTGCCAGCAGAACGGGCGGGGGACAGGGAGTCTATGGCTACACCTTC.

The chain employs TRBV5-8 and TRBJ2-3; 10 bases are shared with TRBD2. Per germline, CDR1 SGHTS and CDR2 YDEGEE. The CDR3 is made up of 15 amino acids. The V and J ends lost 1 base and 7 bases, in that order; junction bases with no gene match: 6. CDR3 sequence: CASSLILAGIHTQYF. The CDR3 DNA is TGTGCCAGCAGCTTGATACTAGCGGGGATACATACGCAGTATTTT.

This sequence joins TRBV15 and TRBJ2-2; D gene uncertain. The germline CDR1 and CDR2 sequences are LNHNV and YYDKDF (reference sequence). This CDR3 is 15 amino acids long. V gave up 0 bases and J gave up 4 bases, with 9 bases separating them. CDR3: CATSRDRVPTGELFF. The CDR3 region has the DNA TGTGCCACCAGCAGAGATCGGGTGCCCACCGGGGAGCTGTTTTTT.

V and J are TRBV5-1 and TRBJ1-5; D is possibly TRBD1 (6 bases). Germline values: CDR1 SGHRS, CDR2 YFSETQ. The length of the CDR3 is 16 residues. Trimming removed 0 bases at V and 4 bases at J, with 14 bases between. CDR3: CASSLGGGGPNQPQHF. DNA of the CDR3: TGCGCCAGCAGCTTGGGTGGGGGCGGACCTAATCAGCCCCAGCATTTT.

This chain connects TRBV5-5 to TRBJ1-2; 7 bases are shared with TRBD1. V trimming: 0 bases; J trimming: 5 bases; junction bases outside the gene matches: 7. Per germline, CDR1 SGHKS and CDR2 YYEKEE (reference sequence). This CDR3 has 15 amino acids. The CDR3 nucleotides are TGTGCCAGCAGCTTGGGACAGGGCCCCTTTTATGGCTACACCTTC. Translation gives CASSLGQGPFYGYTF.

This chain connects TRBV9 to TRBJ2-2; 10 nucleotides agree with TRBD2. V lost 0 bases to trimming and J lost 4 bases; unmatched junction nucleotides: 6. The CDR3 is 17 amino acids. Germline loops: CDR1 SGDLS, CDR2 YYNGEE. The CDR3 bases are TGTGCCAGCAGCGTAGGGGCTAGCGGGAGTCTCACCGGGGAGCTGTTTTTT. Protein sequence: CASSVGASGSLTGELFF.

The chain uses TRBV5-3 and TRBJ2-7, with 9 bases matching TRBD1. TRBV5-3 is assigned to the ORF class and has an uncertain function. The CDR3 is made up of 14 amino acids. The J segment lost 5 bases and the V segment lost 2 bases, leaving 5 bases of the junction unmatched. CDR3 in amino acids: CARSFRDRVHEQYF. The CDR3 DNA sequence: TGTGCCAGAAGCTTCCGGGACAGGGTTCACGAGCAGTACTTC.

This clone appeared a few times. The rearrangement links TRBV7-2 to TRBJ1-2, with D unresolved. CDR3 length: 13 residues. Germline V gene lookup returns CDR1 SGHTA and CDR2 FQGNSA. V lost 3 bases and J lost 2, with 7 bases in between. The CDR3, as DNA: TGTGCCAGCAGCTTTGGAGGAAACTATGGCTACACCTTC. Protein sequence: CASSFGGNYGYTF. The entire variable domain, with the rest obtained from reference TRBV7-2 and TRBJ1-2, is as follows: GAGVSQSPSNKVTEKGKDVELRCDPISGHTALYWYRQSLGQGLEFLIYFQGNSAPDKSGLPSDRFSAERTGGSVSTLTIQRTQQEDSAVYLCASSFGGNYGYTFGSGTRLTVV.

The V call is TRBV7-9, the J call TRBJ2-5, with 8 bases that match TRBD1. The V and J ends lost 5 bases and 3 bases, in that order; junction bases with no gene match: 2. CDR3 length: 13 amino acids. Per the germline V gene, CDR1 is SEHNR and CDR2 is FQNEAQ (reference sequence). The CDR3 DNA follows: TGTGCCAGCAGCCAGACAGGGGAAGAGACCCAGTACTTC. It codes for CASSQTGEETQYF.

This sequence joins TRBV6-2 or TRBV6-3 and TRBJ1-3; D is undetermined. This CDR3 has 15 amino acids. Trimming took 7 bases from V and 0 from J, leaving 13 bases between them. CDR1 and CDR2 (germline): MNHEY, SVGEGT. The CDR3 reads CASTPQPRSGNTIYF. CDR3 nucleotides: TGTGCCAGCACCCCACAGCCCCGCTCTGGAAACACCATATATTTT.

The chain uses TRBV4-3 and TRBJ1-5; TRBD1 matches at 7 bases. The germline CDR1 and CDR2 sequences are LGHNA and YSLEER. This CDR3 is built from 15 residues. V lost 1 base and J lost 7; bases outside the gene matches: 7. The CDR3 spells CASSQVGQVGQPQHF. The CDR3 DNA reads TGCGCCAGCAGCCAAGTTGGACAGGTAGGGCAGCCCCAGCATTTT.

This chain's CDR3 is CASSSTGGNEKLFF. The CDR3 DNA reads TGTGCCAGCAGCTCGACAGGGGGAAATGAAAAACTGTTTTTT. This chain joins TRBV5-6 and TRBJ1-4, with TRBD1 identical over 9 bases. V was clipped by 3 bases and J by 5 bases; unmatched bases: 2. This CDR3 comprises 14 residues. Germline V gene data show CDR1 as SGHDT and CDR2 as YYEEEE.